The sequence of this T cell receptor beta chain was determined in a study of T cells after posttransplantation cyclophosphamide. V lost 0 bases to trimming and J lost 9 bases; unmatched junction nucleotides: 8. Germline lookup yields CDR1 SGDLS and CDR2 YYNGEE. The CDR3 contains 14 residues. This clone was counted at least ten times. The antigen is unknown. Regarding the study as a whole: Blood and skin or GI T cell repertoires showed limited TRB overlap. Donor-recipient repertoire similarity was low at 1-2 months, rising over year one. TRB clonality was highly associated with recipient CMV seropositivity and reactivation.

The related graft donor's blood sample was taken on the day of bone marrow donation. The assay was immunoSEQ multiplex PCR, and TCRdb's table has in-frame clones only and misses some. Sampling found nearly 25,000 clones, none seen once. The TCR originated in a woman aged 45-60 years in good health, CMV-negative, and a related stem cell transplant donor. Specimen: PBMCs. This chain joins TRBV9 and TRBJ2-7, with TRBD2 matching over 8 bases. CDR3 protein: CASSVGGSGASQYF. In nucleotides, the CDR3 is TGTGCCAGCAGCGTAGGAGGTAGCGGGGCCTCGCAGTACTTC.